The entry below gives a single T cell receptor beta chain sequence along with its context. Its target is unknown. The protocol was immunoSEQ multiplex PCR, while the TCRdb copy is restricted to in-frame clones and leaves out a portion. The sample yields some 140,000 clones, roughly 89% seen once. The data originate from a study of cytomegalovirus exposure and HLA in healthy donors. The study, taken as a whole, reports: Researchers reported that a few CMV-associated chains were confirmed in vitro as CMV antigen-specific. Accounts indicate the classifier identified cytomegalovirus status with strong specificity and sensitivity. Most TCRs appeared rarely, but some public TCRs recurred in many donors. Researchers counted around 160 TCR beta chains as cytomegalovirus-associated.

The CDR3 is made up of 13 amino acids. The J segment lost 3 bases and the V segment lost 8 bases, leaving 7 bases of the junction unmatched. The sample consisted of PBMCs. The clonotype was recovered from a woman younger than 30 in good health and CMV-seropositive. This chain uses TRBV6-7 with TRBJ2-7; 7 bases are shared with TRBD2. TRBV6-7 is filed as an ORF, its function uncertain. For the CDR3, the DNA is TGTGCCAGCCAGACTGGGGAGGGCTACGAGCAGTACTTC. Translated, it gives CASQTGEGYEQYF.